This T cell receptor (beta chain) derives from a study of identical twins. One entry per CDR3 protein results from TCRdb running MiXCR on the 5' RACE reads. The sample holds approximately 190,000 distinct CDR3 sequences, about a sixth seen once. CDR3 size: 17 residues. With V trimmed by 2 bases and J by 2 bases, 3 bases remained unmatched. Per germline, CDR1 MNHNS and CDR2 SASEGT. Healthy Caucasians supplied all donations. These records were also assigned to another study, of T cells expressing NK-cell markers. That report notes: The TCR beta repertoires originated in sorted CD3+CD56+NKG2C+, CD3+CD56+NKG2C- and CD3+CD56-NKG2C+ T cells. Out of eight donors sequenced, seven tested HCMV-seropositive and the remaining one seronegative. The CD3+CD56-NKG2C+ fraction was also led by these clonotypes in several donors.

This chain connects TRBV6-1 to TRBJ2-6, with 10 bases lining up with TRBD2. The clonotype originates from a young woman in good health. The specimen was CD8+ T cells sorted from blood. The CDR3 region has the DNA TGTGCCAGCAGTGAATGGCTAGCGGGAGCTGGGGCCAACGTCCTGACTTTC. Protein sequence: CASSEWLAGAGANVLTF.